Sequencing of this T cell receptor (beta chain) was carried out in a study of blood T cell repertoires in COVID-19. The overall study: Some COVID-19 samples were acute and others convalescent; all came from the United States, Italy and Spain. In each case, the material was cDNA or gDNA derived from T cells, B-cell-depleted T cells, or PBMCs.

Original handling: Amplification of reference gene primers provided the estimated nucleated cell counts. Measured with immunoSEQ multiplex PCR; TCRdb has only the in-frame clones, and not every one. Clone size and V and J calls were adopted from that table, with D and trimming inferred from the DNA. The sample lists over 100,000 clones, 82% seen once, with around 8% in the top ten. Trimming shortened V by 0 bases and J by 6 bases, and 12 bases separated the two germline ends. Per germline, CDR1 LGHDT and CDR2 YNNKEL (reference sequence). CDR3 size: 14 residues. V is TRBV3-1 (or the pseudogene TRBV3-2) and J is TRBJ2-7; weak D call: TRBD2 (6 bases). The material sequenced was peripheral blood. This clonotype originated in a man between 65 and 79 years old with acute or convalescent COVID-19. CDR3 region: CASSQDGYGSEQYF. The CDR3 nucleotides are TGTGCCAGCAGCCAAGACGGGTACGGGAGCGAGCAGTACTTC.